A selection of T cell receptor beta chains follows, all from one sample in a study of blood T cell repertoires in COVID-19. Generated by immunoSEQ multiplex PCR, the TCRdb table keeps only in-frame clones and is missing some. The sample has approximately 220,000 clones, roughly 80% seen once. The sample was peripheral blood. The receptor set was obtained from a woman aged 80 or over with acute or convalescent COVID-19. The CDR3 runs from the conserved cysteine through the conserved F or W. A D gene is named only where the DNA matches it firmly. A clone size is listed for some rows: how often the clone was seen (once, few, many), or a class if it is expanded.

V gene	J gene	D gene	clone size	CDR3 length	CDR3 DNA	CDR3 protein
TRBV28	TRBJ2-5	.	.	14	TGTGCCAGCAGCTCCATGGGGCCCCCGGAGACCCAGTACTTC	CASSSMGPPETQYF
TRBV19	TRBJ1-1	.	few	11	TGTGCCAGTAGTGCCGGTAGTGAAGCTTTCTTT	CASSAGSEAFF
TRBV27	TRBJ1-1	TRBD1	.	15	TGTGCCAGCAGTTCCGGACAGGGGGCTGGCACTGAAGCTTTCTTT	CASSSGQGAGTEAFF
TRBV15	TRBJ2-5	.	once	14	TGTGCCACCAGCAGGACTGGAGGAAGGGAGACCCAGTACTTC	CATSRTGGRETQYF
TRBV5-1	TRBJ1-6	TRBD1	few	15	TGCGCCAGCAGCTTGGCGACAGGGTGGAATTCACCCCTCCACTTT	CASSLATGWNSPLHF
TRBV4-1	TRBJ2-5	TRBD1	.	16	TGCGCCAGCAGCCAAGTATATCAGGGGGTCGGTGAGACCCAGTACTTC	CASSQVYQGVGETQYF
TRBV21-1	TRBJ2-5	.	.	13	TGTGCCAGCAGCTCTTGGGGGCGAGAGACCCAGTACTTC	CASSSWGRETQYF
TRBV27	TRBJ1-4	.	.	15	TGTGCCAGCAGCGTAGAGTGGGTGGGCCCAGGGAAACTGTTTTTT	CASSVEWVGPGKLFF
TRBV27	TRBJ1-5	TRBD1	.	15	TGTGCCAGCAGTCCTAGACAGGGGGCGAATCAGCCCCAGCATTTT	CASSPRQGANQPQHF
TRBV7-9	TRBJ1-3	.	.	12	TGTGCCAGCAGCGGCAGTGGAAACACCATATATTTT	CASSGSGNTIYF
TRBV6-5	TRBJ2-7	.	.	14	TGTGCCAGCAAAGGCGGCGGCATCACCTACGAGCAGTACTTC	CASKGGGITYEQYF
TRBV1	TRBJ2-7	.	few	18	TGCACCAGCAGCCAAGTAACTAGTCGTCGGGCCAGCTCCTACGAGCAGTACTTC	CTSSQVTSRRASSYEQYF
TRBV19	TRBJ2-1	TRBD2	.	16	TGTGCCAGTAGTACCATCGCTAGCGGCTCCTACAATGAGCAGTTCTTC	CASSTIASGSYNEQFF
TRBV5-5	TRBJ2-6	.	.	18	TGTGCCAGCAGCTTGGCCACGCAGTACACCTCTGGGGCCAACGTCCTGACTTTC	CASSLATQYTSGANVLTF
TRBV7-6	TRBJ2-1	.	few	16	TGTGCCAGCAGCTTCAAAGGGGATCCCCTTTACAATGAGCAGTTCTTC	CASSFKGDPLYNEQFF
TRBV2	TRBJ2-1	TRBD1	.	13	TGTGCCAGCAAAGGGACAGCGTACAATGAGCAGTTCTTC	CASKGTAYNEQFF
TRBV15	TRBJ2-7	TRBD2	.	17	TGTGCCACCAGCAGAGAGGCGGGGGGGCCTGCTACATACGAGCAGTACTTC	CATSREAGGPATYEQYF
TRBV28	TRBJ2-1	TRBD2	.	14	TGTGCCAGTACCTCGGGGCTAGCGGGAGGTGAGCAGTTCTTC	CASTSGLAGGEQFF
TRBV18	TRBJ1-4	TRBD1	.	14	TGTGCCAGCTCACCGCAGGGGGCAAGGGAAAAACTGTTTTTT	CASSPQGAREKLFF
TRBV4-1	TRBJ2-1	.	.	15	TGCGCCAGCCGTGAGCAGGCCTACTCCTACAATGAGCAGTTCTTC	CASREQAYSYNEQFF
TRBV7-9	TRBJ2-3	.	.	14	TGTGCCAGCAGCTTAAATCGGCCGGGGGATACGCAGTATTTT	CASSLNRPGDTQYF
TRBV28	TRBJ2-7	.	.	16	TGTGCCAGCAGTTTTGTTCCCAGATTTTATTCCTACGAGCAGTACTTC	CASSFVPRFYSYEQYF
TRBV25-1	TRBJ2-5	.	.	14	TGTGCCAGCAGTGTGGAGGGGCAAAAGGAGACCCAGTACTTC	CASSVEGQKETQYF
TRBV15	TRBJ1-2	TRBD1	.	14	TGTGCCACCAGCAGCGAAAGGACAGGGTCCGGCTACACCTTC	CATSSERTGSGYTF
TRBV3-1/TRBV3-2	TRBJ2-2	TRBD2	.	18	TGTGCCAGCAGCCAGGGACTAGCGGGGACCGCGGGCACCGGGGAGCTGTTTTTT	CASSQGLAGTAGTGELFF
TRBV19	TRBJ2-7	TRBD2	.	17	TGTGCCACCACGGTGACTAGCGGGGCCACAAGCTCCTACGAGCAGTACTTC	CATTVTSGATSSYEQYF
TRBV5-1	TRBJ2-3	.	many	12	TGCGCCAGCAGCTTGGTCCGAACAGCGCAGTATTTT	CASSLVRTAQYF
TRBV30	TRBJ1-5	.	.	12	TGTGCCTGGAGCCCAGGTAATCAGCCCCAGCATTTT	CAWSPGNQPQHF
TRBV27	TRBJ2-2	.	.	13	TGTGCCAGCAGTTCCGGGATCGCCGGGGAGCTGTTTTTT	CASSSGIAGELFF
TRBV27	TRBJ1-5	.	.	13	TGTGCCAGCGCGCGGAGAATCGATCAGCCCCAGCATTTT	CASARRIDQPQHF
TRBV28	TRBJ1-1	.	.	15	TGTGCCAGCAGTTTACCCCTGCACCTAAACACTGAAGCTTTCTTT	CASSLPLHLNTEAFF
TRBV27	TRBJ1-1	.	once	14	TGTGCCAGCACCCCGAGCGGGGTTAACACTGAAGCTTTCTTT	CASTPSGVNTEAFF
TRBV19	TRBJ1-5	TRBD1	.	18	TGTGCCAGTCTAGGGTTACCGGGACAGGGGTATCGGGGTCAGCCCCAGCATTTT	CASLGLPGQGYRGQPQHF
TRBV5-1	TRBJ2-7	.	.	13	TGCGCCAGCAGCTTGGAGGGGGAGTACGAGCAGTACTTC	CASSLEGEYEQYF
TRBV5-1	TRBJ1-1	.	.	14	TGCGCCAGCAGCTTGGAGACAGGGAACACTGAAGCTTTCTTT	CASSLETGNTEAFF
TRBV6-1	TRBJ2-1	.	.	15	.	CASSVPAGAYNEQFF
TRBV29-1	TRBJ2-5	.	.	15	TGCAGCGTTACCCGGGGGGCGGGGGAGTGGGAGACCCAGTACTTC	CSVTRGAGEWETQYF
TRBV7-2	TRBJ2-3	TRBD1	.	14	TGTGCCAGCAGCTCGGACAGGGGCTCGGATACGCAGTATTTT	CASSSDRGSDTQYF
TRBV11-2	TRBJ1-4	.	few	17	TGTGCCAGCAGCTTATCTGGCAGGGCGACCGGTGGTGAAAAACTGTTTTTT	CASSLSGRATGGEKLFF
TRBV6-5	TRBJ2-7	.	.	12	TGTGCCAGCAGAACGACAGCCTACGAGCAGTACTTC	CASRTTAYEQYF
TRBV10-3	TRBJ1-1	.	.	13	TGTGCCATCAGTGCCGCGGGCAGGACTGAAGCTTTCTTT	CAISAAGRTEAFF
TRBV7-3	TRBJ2-1	TRBD2	.	15	TGTGCCAGCAGCTCCCCGGAACTAGCGTACAATGAGCAGTTCTTC	CASSSPELAYNEQFF
TRBV23-1	TRBJ2-1	TRBD1	few	13	TGCGCCAGCAGCCCGACAGGGGACATCGGGCAGTTCTTC	CASSPTGDIGQFF
TRBV28	TRBJ2-7	TRBD2	.	15	TGTGCCAGCAGTCCCCGTTCGGGAGGGCTCGGCGAGCAGTACTTC	CASSPRSGGLGEQYF
TRBV5-1	TRBJ2-7	.	.	15	TGCGCCAGCAGCTTGGGGGGCCAGGGCCCCTACGAGCAGTACTTC	CASSLGGQGPYEQYF
TRBV24-1	TRBJ2-5	.	.	15	TGTGCCACCAGTGATTCACAGGGACCTTGGGAGACCCAGTACTTC	CATSDSQGPWETQYF
TRBV9	TRBJ2-1	.	.	13	TGTGCCAGCAGCGTAGCGACGGGCAATGAGCAGTTCTTC	CASSVATGNEQFF
TRBV9	TRBJ2-5	.	.	16	TGTGCCAGCAGCGTAGGGACGGGGGGCGAAACAGAGACCCAGTACTTC	CASSVGTGGETETQYF
TRBV24-1	TRBJ2-1	TRBD1	.	14	TGTGCCACCAGTTTGACAGGGGGTTTAGGTGAGCAGTTCTTC	CATSLTGGLGEQFF
TRBV11-1	TRBJ2-1	.	.	15	TGTGCCAGCAGCTTGCAGTCTTCCTCCTACAATGAGCAGTTCTTC	CASSLQSSSYNEQFF
TRBV18	TRBJ1-2	.	.	16	TGTGCCAGCTCACCCAAACCGCCAGGGGCTAACTATGGCTACACCTTC	CASSPKPPGANYGYTF
TRBV2	TRBJ2-1	TRBD2	.	16	TGTGCCAGCAGTCGGTTAGCACTAGCGAGAAACAATGAGCAGTTCTTC	CASSRLALARNNEQFF